A single sample gave rise to the 17 T cell receptor beta chains below, sequenced in a study of blood T cell repertoires in COVID-19. Repertoires were generated with immunoSEQ multiplex PCR, while TCRdb's copy carries only in-frame clones and drops some. Of 380,000 or so clones listed, 86% are singletons. The sample comprised peripheral blood. These receptor sequences come from a woman in her fifties or sixties with COVID-19, enrolled during active disease.

This clone came up a few times. This chain joins TRBV10-1 and TRBJ2-2; weak D call: TRBD1 (6 bases). The V and J ends lost 8 bases and 7 bases respectively, with 8 bases between them. The CDR3 is 11 amino acids. The germline V gene encodes CDR1 WNHNN and CDR2 SYGVQD (reference sequence). The CDR3 region is CASQGNGELFF. CDR3 nucleotides: TGCGCCAGCCAGGGGAACGGGGAGCTGTTTTTT.

The rearrangement joins TRBV10-3 to TRBJ1-5, with TRBD1 matching over 9 bases. The CDR3 has 16 residues. V shed 3 bases and J 7 bases; nucleotides not matched to a gene: 10. From germline, CDR1 is ENHRY and CDR2 SYGVKD. In DNA, the CDR3 is TGTGCCATCAGTGATGGGAACAGGGGGCGTTGGCAGCCCCAGCATTTT. This encodes CAISDGNRGRWQPQHF.

The sample holds a few counts of this clone. This CDR3 is CASSYAYRGRENTIYF. CDR3 nucleotides: TGTGCCAGCAGCTATGCCTACAGGGGGAGGGAAAACACCATATATTTT. V is TRBV11-2 and J is TRBJ1-3; TRBD1 matches at 8 bases. CDR3 length: 16 amino acids. Trimming at V came to 4 bases and at J to 6 bases, leaving 11 bases not matched to a gene. CDR1 SGHAT and CDR2 FQNNGV come from the germline V gene.

CDR3 in DNA: TGCAGCGTTGAAGATGTGCGAGGGTACAACACTGAAGCTTTCTTT. This encodes CSVEDVRGYNTEAFF. V gene TRBV29-1 combines with J gene TRBJ1-1; D remains unclear. The CDR3 extends over 15 amino acids. The V and J ends lost 0 bases and 2 bases respectively, with 13 bases between them. The V gene's germline CDR1 is SQVTM and CDR2 ANQGSEA. Filled out from reference TRBV29-1 and TRBJ1-1, the complete variable domain reads SAVISQKPSRDICQRGTSLTIQCQVDSQVTMMFWYRQQPGQSLTLIATANQGSEATYESGFVIDKFPISRPNLTFSTLTVSNMSPEDSSIYLCSVEDVRGYNTEAFFGQGTRLTVV.

The chain couples TRBV11-3 to TRBJ2-3; 12 nucleotides match TRBD2. The CDR3 runs 15 residues. J lost 4 bases, V lost 6 bases, and 5 bases had no gene match. CDR1 and CDR2 from the germline V gene are SGHNT and YENEEA. CDR3 residues: CASSGLAGLADTQYF. The CDR3 coding sequence is TGTGCCAGCAGTGGACTAGCGGGGTTGGCAGATACGCAGTATTTT.

This chain connects TRBV2 to TRBJ2-1; 9 nucleotides line up with TRBD2. This CDR3 contains 14 residues. V lost 7 bases to trimming and J lost 6 bases; unmatched junction nucleotides: 7. Germline loops: CDR1 SNHLY, CDR2 FYNNEI. The CDR3 region is CASNLAGAPNEQFF. The DNA for the CDR3 is TGTGCCAGCAACTTAGCGGGGGCTCCCAATGAGCAGTTCTTC.

The genes are TRBV29-1 and TRBJ2-7; 12 nucleotides agree with TRBD2. The CDR3 has 13 amino acids. The V segment lost 7 bases and the J segment 3 bases; nucleotides outside the gene matches: 4. The germline CDR1 and CDR2 sequences are SQVTM and ANQGSEA. The CDR3 DNA sequence: TGCAGCGCCCGACTAGCGGGGGACTACGAGCAGTACTTC. Its translation is CSARLAGDYEQYF.

J is TRBJ1-2 and V is TRBV7-8; the D is unclear. CDR3 length: 13 residues. The V end was cut by 0 bases, the J end by 4 bases, with 6 bases between. Germline-derived CDR1 and CDR2 are SGHVS and FQNEAQ. Here the CDR3 reads CASSLAGPYGYTF. As DNA, the CDR3 is TGTGCCAGCAGCTTAGCTGGGCCCTATGGCTACACCTTC.

This chain uses TRBV7-6 with TRBJ1-1, with a tentative D call TRBD1 (6 bases). Germline V lookup: CDR1 SGHVS, CDR2 FNYEAQ. The CDR3 is 16 amino acids. The germline V and J ends were trimmed by 5 bases and 1 base, with 17 bases remaining between them. The CDR3 reads CASSPRQGRQNTEAFF. The CDR3 nucleotides are TGTGCCAGCAGCCCGAGGCAGGGGCGACAGAACACTGAAGCTTTCTTT.

V usage is TRBV3-1 (or the pseudogene TRBV3-2) and J usage is TRBJ2-7; D remains ambiguous. Trimming cost V 4 bases and J 3 bases, with 13 bases left between them. There are 14 residues in the CDR3. Germline V gives CDR1 LGHDT, CDR2 YNNKEL (reference sequence). Here the CDR3 reads CASSRGGVDYEQYF. The CDR3 DNA sequence: TGTGCCAGCAGCCGCGGTGGAGTGGACTACGAGCAGTACTTC.

This clone has a single count. The V gene is TRBV7-9, the J gene TRBJ2-1; TRBD1 agrees at 9 bases. V lost 4 bases to trimming and J lost 5 bases; unmatched junction nucleotides: 3. The germline CDR1 and CDR2 sequences are SEHNR and FQNEAQ (reference sequence). This CDR3 contains 14 residues. The CDR3 DNA reads TGTGCCAGCAGCTGGACAGGGGCCCACAATGAGCAGTTCTTC. Its translation: CASSWTGAHNEQFF.

The genes are TRBV7-9 and TRBJ2-7, with D unresolved. Germline values: CDR1 SEHNR, CDR2 FQNEAQ (reference sequence). The CDR3 has 13 amino acids. V was clipped by 7 bases and J by 2 bases, with 12 bases between them. The CDR3 protein is CASTVSTAYEQYF. Written as DNA, the CDR3 is TGTGCCAGCACGGTCTCTACCGCCTACGAGCAGTACTTC.

This clone showed up just once. This chain connects TRBV5-8 to TRBJ1-1, with a possible D match to TRBD1 (5 bases). CDR1 and CDR2 from the germline V gene are SGHTS and YDEGEE. Trimming cost V 0 bases and J 1 base, with 10 bases left between them. The CDR3 extends over 15 amino acids. CDR3 coding DNA: TGTGCCAGCAGCTTGGGGTCCAGGGAGAACACTGAAGCTTTCTTT. It encodes CASSLGSRENTEAFF. Complete variable domain (other parts from reference TRBV5-8 and TRBJ1-1): EAGVTQSPTHLIKTRGQQATLRCSPISGHTSVYWYQQALGLGLQFLLWYDEGEERNRGNFPPRFSGRQFPNYSSELNVNALELEDSALYLCASSLGSRENTEAFFGQGTRLTVV.

This chain connects TRBV29-1 to TRBJ2-1, with 7 bases matching TRBD1. CDR1 is SQVTM, CDR2 ANQGSEA, per germline. The CDR3 totals 12 residues. The V segment lost 4 bases and the J segment 10 bases; nucleotides outside the gene matches: 7. The CDR3 reads CSVALTGEEQFF. The CDR3 DNA is TGCAGCGTTGCACTAACAGGGGAGGAGCAGTTCTTC.

V usage is TRBV19 and J usage is TRBJ1-2; 11 nucleotides align to TRBD1. This CDR3 region has 15 residues. Germline V gives CDR1 LNHDA, CDR2 SQIVND (reference sequence). The trim removed 3 bases at V and 8 bases at J, leaving 8 bases unmatched. CDR3 sequence (DNA): TGTGCCAGTAGTATGTTAGGACAGGGGGCGCTGGGCTACACCTTC. Translated, it gives CASSMLGQGALGYTF.

This clone was detected once. The chain joins TRBV5-1 to TRBJ2-1, with 16 bases that match TRBD2. CDR1 is SGHRS, CDR2 YFSETQ, per germline. This CDR3 contains 17 residues. Trimming at V came to 4 bases and at J to 9 bases, leaving 10 bases not matched to a gene. CDR3 nucleotides: TGCGCCAGCAGCGCAGCAGGGACTAGCGGGGGGGCCTTTGAGCAGTTCTTC. Its protein is CASSAAGTSGGAFEQFF.

The chain recombines TRBV7-2 with TRBJ2-7, with 9 positions matching TRBD1. Losses at the gene ends were 5 bases for V and 5 bases for J; bases not matched to a gene: 7. Germline V lookup: CDR1 SGHTA, CDR2 FQGNSA. CDR3 length equals 14 residues. Here the CDR3 reads CASSPRTGADEQYF. CDR3 DNA: TGTGCCAGCAGCCCCCGGACAGGGGCGGACGAGCAGTACTTC. The whole variable domain, filled in from reference TRBV7-2 and TRBJ2-7, reads GAGVSQSPSNKVTEKGKDVELRCDPISGHTALYWYRQSLGQGLEFLIYFQGNSAPDKSGLPSDRFSAERTGGSVSTLTIQRTQQEDSAVYLCASSPRTGADEQYFGPGTRLTVT.